A single TCR beta chain is shown here with its context. V was pared by 5 bases and J by 4 bases, with 9 bases between. Germline lookup yields CDR1 SGHNT and CDR2 YYREEE (reference sequence). CDR3 length: 12 residues. This specimen comes from a study of naive and memory T cell subsets. The SP2 primer and nested alpha and beta constant region primers amplified ligated cDNA in four rounds. Using its own MiXCR run on the UMI-ligation and nested PCR reads, TCRdb lists one record per CDR3 protein. The table records about 26,000 distinct CDR3 sequences, roughly 5.4% of them present only once. TCR cDNA received a 3' ligated oligonucleotide that carried a UMI.

The sequencing sample was made of blood. The TCR sequence derives from an adult in good health. J is TRBJ1-1 and V is TRBV5-4; possibly TRBD1 for D (5 bases). CDR3 loop: CASSRQTTEAFF. CDR3 DNA: TGTGCCAGCAGTAGACAGACCACTGAAGCTTTCTTT.